This T cell receptor beta chain stems from a study of T cell responses to AZD1222 COVID-19 vaccine (dated by TCRdb to the early 2020s). About the investigation overall: A total of about 250 trial participants underwent TCR sequencing, of whom 207 had received two doses of AZD1222 and 26 had received two doses of the MenACWY control vaccine. Enrollment into the trials was organized by age into subgroups of 18-55, 56-69 and 70-plus years, and those subgroups contained roughly 140, 27 and 60 TCR-sequenced participants, respectively. The paper as a whole reports these results and caveats: Conclusions about previously exposed vaccinees were limited because only six AZD1222 recipients were SARS-CoV-2 seropositive at baseline. Reportedly, almost half of the unique spike-specific TCRs recognized epitopes lying outside the regions that are mutated in the B.1.351 and B.1.1.7 variants. The 56-69-year group was small, and its depth increase did not reach significance, likely because of low power. The vaccine-associated CD4 TCRs covered the entire spike protein, and the dominant responses fell in regions 160-218 and 743-854. Because no day 14 peak-response samples were available, repertoires were characterized only after the peak T cell response. After two AZD1222 doses, both the breadth and the depth of spike-specific TCRs were significantly higher than at day 0 and than in MenACWY recipients. Participants were mostly white British and included more females than males, and it was suggested by the authors that clonal diversity may have been underestimated.

The CDR3 regions of human TCRbeta chains were analyzed by immunosequencing. The study's own analysis went as follows. TCRs in the repertoires were compared against a reference library of SARS-CoV-2-specific TCRs that had been generated with the MIRA antigen-specificity platform. Breadth was defined as the fraction of unique TCRs that were SARS-CoV-2-associated, and depth was defined as the fraction of total T cells that were SARS-CoV-2-associated. Using the MIRA data, each spike-specific TCR was assigned both to the spike region to which the TCR was reactive and to a CD4 or CD8 class. Log10-transformed breadth and depth values were compared by one-way ANOVA with Sidak's multiple comparisons tests. TCRdb mirrors the immuneACCESS table, restricted to in-frame sequences. Some clones are absent from its copies; in checked studies, under half trace to an unresolved V gene, and the reason for the others is unknown. D and trimming come from the DNA, and the V and J calls and clone size come from that table. For this sample the table gives tens of thousands of clones, of which approximately 80% were detected only once. The ten most abundant clones make up about 26% of the sample.

Inclusive of the bounding cysteine and phenylalanine, the CDR3 is 16 residues long. Just CDR3 DNA is preserved here, 48 bases in frame from base 1. Sequences KGHSH (CDR1) and LQKENI (CDR2) are obtained from the germline V gene. Deletion took 0 bases off V and 2 bases off J, with a span of 12 bases between the germline ends. What the time point label conveys for this sample: about 28 days (+/-7) after the second vaccine dose. The treatment or condition label on this specimen signifies: meningococcal conjugate vaccine given as trial control. Vaccinee samples came from UK trials COV001 and COV002, including a single-blind randomized controlled phase 2/3 trial of AZD1222 (ChAdOx1 nCoV-19) in healthy adults. Trial participant PBMC samples were collected at day 0 and day 28 after the second dose for TCRbeta chain sequencing. As regards this clone: The target of this receptor is not known. No much larger clone exists at a distance of one base, and base qualities are not known.

The sequencing here drew on peripheral blood, taken 28 days after the second dose of the MenACWY control vaccine. The TCR was taken from an adult who received the MenACWY meningococcal vaccine as a control. The sequence joins TRBV18 to TRBJ2-3; there is no confident call for the D gene. The nucleotides are TGTGCCAGCTCACCACCGGCAGCTACCTCCACAGATACGCAGTATTTT. This is translated as CASSPPAATSTDTQYF.